Listed below are T cell receptor beta chains from one sample, sequenced in a study of blood T cells in healthy people across ages. TCRdb called the 5' RACE reads again in MiXCR, with one record for every CDR3 protein. The table records 800,000 to 1,000,000 distinct CDR3 sequences, roughly 43% of them present only once. The sample was blood. These receptors were taken from a man under 40 in good health. Both conserved end residues are part of each CDR3. The D gene is left open where the match is weak.

>TRBV29-1|-
CSVQQGEQFF
>TRBV20-1|TRBD2
CSARELGGDSYEQYF
>TRBV7-9|-
CASTVGETQYF
>TRBV6-2/TRBV6-3|-
CASSFFRVGAYEQYF
>TRBV28|-
CASRGEFYEQYF
>TRBV29-1|-
CSVQQRLATETQYF
>TRBV6-5|-
CASSYSWGGRNPIQYF
>TRBV5-5|-
CASSTETGIETQYF
>TRBV20-1|-
CSAILPLGGGNSPLHF
>TRBV20-1|-
CSASVGGRETQYF
>TRBV27|-
CASTPTGGVDGYTF
>TRBV6-1|-
CASSAGTQETQYF
>TRBV7-2|TRBD1
CASSLAHLRGPISYNSPLHF
>TRBV24-1|-
CATSDSHTPGASKNIQYF
>TRBV6-1|-
CASNPVAGAQETQYF
>TRBV11-3|-
CASSLTRAWDTEAFF
>TRBV7-9|TRBD1
CASSPDRGHTDTQYF
>TRBV27|-
CASSFSAGTSYEQYF
>TRBV29-1|TRBD2
CSVEEAGAHTDTQYF
>TRBV9|-
CASSVEQTDSPLHF
>TRBV29-1|TRBD1
CSVGQGAAEAFF
>TRBV20-1|TRBD1
CSAREDRGATNEKLFF
>TRBV10-2|-
CASSEATGRSNQPQHF
>TRBV29-1|-
CSVATRGEGYTF
>TRBV4-2|-
CASSQDPAANQPQHF
>TRBV11-1|TRBD1
CASSSQGIADTQYF
>TRBV6-1|TRBD2
CASSEASIRPSGGYNEQFF
>TRBV6-1|-
CASKNDRSARGAQYF
>TRBV21-1|-
CASSEGHGGPNEQFF
>TRBV12-3/TRBV12-4|-
CASSFRRGHSPLHF
>TRBV20-1|-
CSARGGGWYNEQFF
>TRBV5-1|-
CASRPISVDEQFF
>TRBV7-9|TRBD1
CASSNTGGPNTEAFF
>TRBV3-1|TRBD2
CASSQVYLAGGLNEQFF
>TRBV5-8|-
CASSLRTEGSEQFF
>TRBV27|TRBD1
CASSLWAGGSYEQYF
>TRBV2|-
CASSEVNEQFF
>TRBV2|-
CASSESDAAYNEQFF
>TRBV10-3|TRBD1
CAMAGGHEQFF
>TRBV7-2|TRBD1
CASTPGQGFTEQYF
>TRBV4-3|-
CASSQDKGLNNEQFF
>TRBV27|TRBD2
CASSYRGGEVYNEQFF
>TRBV20-1|TRBD2
CRPVAGVTETQYF
>TRBV4-1|-
CASSPSEGIPGSSYEQYF
>TRBV11-2|-
CASSAPVGEREQYF
>TRBV24-1|-
CATSDPTESGAKNIQYF
>TRBV20-1|TRBD2
CSAVSGGTSYEQYF
>TRBV6-2/TRBV6-3|-
CASSYPTHEQYF
>TRBV20-1|-
CSAKPRQGTYEQYF
>TRBV7-6|-
CASSLMVARGTEKLFF
>TRBV7-9|TRBD1
CASSLVSGTGGGQPQHF
>TRBV20-1|TRBD1
CSAPLRTGRHYEQYF
>TRBV27|-
CASSPLGGEGEKLFF